This TCR beta chain was found in a study of T cell repertoires in cytomegalovirus infection. The CDR3 covers 17 residues. Germline V gene data show CDR1 as MGHRA and CDR2 as YSYEKL. V lost 1 base, J lost 2 bases, and 15 bases lay in between. In TCRdb, the reads were re-called with MiXCR into one record per CDR3 protein. The profile shows 250,000 or so distinct CDR3 sequences, over 15% of them singletons. This clonotype was observed at least ten times. The source is a human donor in good health (CMV status not recorded). Some clones in this sample may be carry-over from other donors' samples. The rearrangement uses TRBV4-1 and TRBJ2-1, with D unclear. The sequenced sample was CD8+ T cells from PBMCs. In nucleotides, the CDR3 is TGCGCCAGCAGCCAAGTTCCGTCGGGTTTTACCTACAATGAGCAGTTCTTC. Translation gives CASSQVPSGFTYNEQFF.